These T cell receptor beta chains were read from a single sample in a study of blood T cell repertoires in COVID-19. Assay used: immunoSEQ multiplex PCR; TCRdb lists only in-frame clones, some missing. The sample records around 220,000 clones, 86% being singletons. The material sequenced was peripheral blood. These receptors were taken from a woman aged 45-60 years with acute or convalescent COVID-19. The conserved cysteine and the conserved F or W are not part of the CDR3 here. A D gene is named only where the DNA matches it firmly.

>TRBD1|TRBJ2-5|TRBV19
ASSLIGTAQETQY
>TRBD1|TRBJ1-1|TRBV5-4
ASSSTGYEAF
>-|TRBJ2-1|TRBV9
ASSVSRTSYNEQF
>-|TRBJ1-3|TRBV5-1
ASSLDSTGNTIY
>TRBD1|TRBJ1-5|TRBV5-6
ASSLQGANQPQH
>-|TRBJ1-1|TRBV12-3/TRBV12-4
ASSWGQLTEAF
>-|TRBJ2-4|TRBV6-6
ASRGSGVQY
>-|TRBJ1-3|TRBV19
ASSWQSEGNTIY
>TRBD1|TRBJ2-7|TRBV18
ASSPISLVTGAHEQY
>TRBD1|TRBJ2-3|TRBV18
ASSPAGGMGDTQY
>TRBD1|TRBJ2-2|TRBV9
ASSVASRGPNTGELF
>-|TRBJ2-5|TRBV11-2
ASSLGRVGTQY
>-|TRBJ1-4|TRBV19
ASSTRSTNEKLF
>-|TRBJ2-5|TRBV11-2
ASSLDALYQETQY
>-|TRBJ2-7|TRBV11-3
ASSLAGTLSYEQY
>-|TRBJ2-1|TRBV4-3
ASSQDRGFEQF
>-|TRBJ2-6|TRBV6-2/TRBV6-3
ASSPWAYSGANVLT
>-|TRBJ1-1|TRBV6-5
ASSLDTYTEAF
>TRBD2|TRBJ2-5|TRBV4-1
ASSLGLSQETQY
>-|TRBJ2-7|TRBV7-9
ASSLVRGKLYEQY
>-|TRBJ1-5|TRBV7-9
ASSLSNQPQH
>-|TRBJ2-5|TRBV7-2
ASSSRQVQETQY
>TRBD1|TRBJ1-1|TRBV7-9
ASSFSGTGDTEAF
>-|TRBJ1-1|TRBV4-3
ASARKFSVMNTEAF
>-|TRBJ2-1|TRBV5-6
ASSYRAPLYNEQF
>-|TRBJ1-4|TRBV11-3
ASSPRIDRREKLF
>-|TRBJ1-5|TRBV18
ASSPSGGEQPQH
>-|TRBJ1-5|TRBV24-1
ATSDSTGGYNQPQH
>-|TRBJ1-5|TRBV11-2
ASSPGGSHNQPQH
>TRBD2|TRBJ2-3|TRBV3-1/TRBV3-2
ASSRGPGLAGVGGTDTQY
>TRBD2|TRBJ2-1|TRBV5-4
ASSVSGMNEQF
>TRBD2|TRBJ2-2|TRBV24-1
ATSEGLVSSSWAGELF
>-|TRBJ1-6|TRBV5-1
ASSLAPGKDSPLH
>TRBD1|TRBJ2-2|TRBV18
ASSPRDSHTGELF
>TRBD1|TRBJ1-2|TRBV28
ASSSAGGGYGYT
>-|TRBJ1-6|TRBV10-2
ASSESSGNSPLH
>-|TRBJ2-2|TRBV5-4
ASSLKQGGGTGELF
>TRBD2|TRBJ2-3|TRBV4-2
ASSQEVASGGHFDTQY
>-|TRBJ1-1|TRBV18
ASSPWGGTEAF
>TRBD1|TRBJ1-2|TRBV7-9
ASSSGGTDLYGYT
>-|TRBJ1-4|TRBV7-9
ASSLGLQGEKLF
>-|TRBJ2-7|TRBV7-9
ASSLALTGPYEQY
>-|TRBJ1-2|TRBV7-9
ASSSPGLLGGYT
>-|TRBJ2-7|TRBV9
ASSDNERGSSYEQY
>TRBD2|TRBJ2-5|TRBV7-2
ASSSTSGDHETQY
>-|TRBJ1-2|TRBV27
ASSLGAGANYGYT
>-|TRBJ1-2|TRBV6-5
ASSYSQTRGGYT
>TRBD1|TRBJ1-5|TRBV9
ASSAGTGIQPQH